Sequencing of this T cell receptor (beta chain) was carried out in a study of OX40 agonist ivuxolimab in advanced cancers. CDR1 and CDR2 (germline): SGHRS, YFSETQ. With 0 bases removed from V and 2 bases from J, the gap between germline ends came to 8 bases. The CDR3 spans 15 residues. Assay used: immunoSEQ multiplex PCR; TCRdb lists only in-frame clones, some missing. The sample holds about 68,000 clones, about nine tenths seen once. Details on this clone: In the same sample, other DNA sequences code for this CDR3.

Sequences were derived from CD4+ or CD8+ T cells sorted from blood, sampled in a trial of the OX40 agonist ivuxolimab. The receptor was isolated from an adult with an advanced solid tumor such as melanoma, head and neck, liver or kidney cancer. The chain uses TRBV5-1 and TRBJ2-2; D perhaps matches TRBD2 (6 bases). This chain's CDR3 is CASSLVGGNTGELFF. CDR3 nucleotide sequence: TGCGCCAGCAGCTTGGTGGGAGGCAACACCGGGGAGCTGTTTTTT. The full variable domain, its missing parts supplied by reference TRBV5-1 and TRBJ2-2, is KAGVTQTPRYLIKTRGQQVTLSCSPISGHRSVSWYQQTPGQGLQFLFEYFSETQRNKGNFPGRFSGRQFSNSRSEMNVSTLELGDSALYLCASSLVGGNTGELFFGEGSRLTVL.